This T cell receptor (beta chain) originates from a study of metastatic and nonmetastatic thyroid tumors. Prior to thyroid surgery, none of the patients had received any treatment. This clone was seen many times. From the PCR reads, TCRdb re-called clones with MiXCR. The data contain about 59,000 clones, roughly 17% of them seen just once; the ten biggest clones take up roughly a tenth. CDR3 length equals 14 residues. The germline V gene encodes CDR1 SEHNR and CDR2 FQNEAQ (reference sequence). V was clipped by 3 bases and J by 2 bases, with 7 bases between them. This clonotype originated in a male donor with papillary thyroid cancer or a benign thyroid nodule (not recorded which). Some clones in this sample may be carry-over from other donors' samples. The sequenced material came from blood. V usage is TRBV7-9 and J usage is TRBJ2-2, with D tentatively TRBD1 (6 bases). The CDR3 spells CASSLGHNTGELFF. CDR3 in DNA: TGTGCCAGCAGCTTGGGACACAACACCGGGGAGCTGTTTTTT.